A selection of T cell receptor beta chains follows, all from one sample in a study of OX40 agonist ivuxolimab in advanced cancers. Method: immunoSEQ multiplex PCR; TCRdb's copy keeps in-frame clones and lacks some. The table shows 60,000 to 90,000 clones, with roughly three quarters occurring only once. The source material was CD4+ or CD8+ T cells sorted from blood, sampled in a trial of the OX40 agonist ivuxolimab. The receptors stem from an adult with an advanced solid tumor such as melanoma, head and neck, liver or kidney cancer. Both conserved end residues are part of each CDR3. D genes are given only for firm matches. Size is stated for part of the rows, as once, few or many counts, or as a class when the clone is expanded.

v_call	j_call	cdr3_length	d_call	clone_size	cdr3_nt	cdr3_aa
TRBV5-1	TRBJ2-7	13	TRBD1	NA	TGCGCCAGCAATCCGATAGGGGGCCACGAGCAGTACTTC	CASNPIGGHEQYF
TRBV7-9	TRBJ2-5	14	TRBD2	NA	TGTGCCAGCAGCTCCCGGGGGGACGTGGAGACCCAGTACTTC	CASSSRGDVETQYF
TRBV29-1	TRBJ2-2	19	TRBD2	NA	TGCAGCGTTGAAGATGGGCCAGCGGGAGGGCCGTGGGAGGGCGGGGAGCTGTTTTTT	CSVEDGPAGGPWEGGELFF
TRBV10-3	TRBJ2-7	16	NA	NA	TGTGCCATCAGTGAGTCTGAGTTCGGCCTAGCAGCTGAGCAGTACTTC	CAISESEFGLAAEQYF
TRBV7-3	TRBJ2-5	13	NA	NA	TGTGCCAGCAGCCAAGGCCCCCAGGAGACCCAGTACTTC	CASSQGPQETQYF
TRBV6-5	TRBJ1-1	12	NA	NA	TGTGCCAGCAGTTACCTGGCGGACGAAGCTTTCTTT	CASSYLADEAFF
TRBV7-2	TRBJ2-7	15	NA	NA	TGTGCCAGCAGCTTCAGGAGGGCAGGGAACTACGAGCAGTACTTC	CASSFRRAGNYEQYF
TRBV4-2	TRBJ1-3	16	NA	NA	TGTGCCAGCAGCCGAGGGGACAACAGGGCTGGAAACACCATATATTTT	CASSRGDNRAGNTIYF
TRBV5-5	TRBJ2-5	15	NA	NA	TGTGCCAGCAGCTTGATGGGAATTGCACCCGAAACCCAGTACTTC	CASSLMGIAPETQYF
TRBV5-1	TRBJ2-7	14	NA	NA	TGCGCCAGCAGCTTGGTGGAGAGGCCCTACGAGCAGTACTTC	CASSLVERPYEQYF
TRBV7-9	TRBJ2-7	15	NA	NA	TGTGCCAGCAGCTTACCCTCGGGACCATCCTACGAGCAGTACTTC	CASSLPSGPSYEQYF
TRBV20-1	TRBJ1-1	10	NA	NA	TGCAGTGCTAGACGAGCTGAAGCTTTCTTT	CSARRAEAFF
TRBV7-8	TRBJ2-5	14	TRBD1	NA	TGTGCCAGCAGCCTCCGGGACAGGGGAGAGACCCAGTACTTC	CASSLRDRGETQYF
TRBV6-1	TRBJ1-4	15	NA	once	TGTGCCAGCAGTGAATTAGCCAGGGCGAATGAAAAACTGTTTTTT	CASSELARANEKLFF
TRBV30	TRBJ1-2	13	NA	few	TGTGCCTGGAGTCCTACAGGGAACTATGGCTACACCTTC	CAWSPTGNYGYTF
TRBV5-1	TRBJ2-1	18	TRBD2	NA	TGCGCCAGCAGCCAAGGACTAGCGGGAGGTCGATTTTTGTATGAGCAGTTCTTC	CASSQGLAGGRFLYEQFF
TRBV9	TRBJ1-1	13	NA	once	TGTGCCAGCAGCCCCACAGGGACCACTGAAGCTTTCTTT	CASSPTGTTEAFF
TRBV5-1	TRBJ2-3	14	TRBD1	NA	TGCGCCAGCGGGGACAGGGCAGGCACAGATACGCAGTATTTT	CASGDRAGTDTQYF
TRBV28	TRBJ1-4	13	NA	NA	TGTGCCAGCTCAATATTAACTAATGAAAAACTGTTTTTT	CASSILTNEKLFF
TRBV5-5	TRBJ1-2	15	NA	few	TGTGCCAGCAGCCTGACAGGACAGTTGACTAATGGCTACACCTTC	CASSLTGQLTNGYTF
TRBV5-6	TRBJ1-6	12	NA	few	TGTGCCAGCAGCTTAAGGGGTTCACCCCTCCACTTT	CASSLRGSPLHF
TRBV19	TRBJ1-5	17	TRBD1	NA	TGTGCCAGTAGCAATACAAGGGGGCGCGGGGGCAATCAGCCCCAGCATTTT	CASSNTRGRGGNQPQHF
TRBV7-2	TRBJ2-7	12	NA	NA	TGTGCCAGCAGCTCCACATCCTACGAGCAGTACTTC	CASSSTSYEQYF
TRBV5-6	TRBJ2-3	14	NA	once	TGTGCCAGCAGCTTGTGGGGATCAGCAGATACGCAGTATTTT	CASSLWGSADTQYF
TRBV27	TRBJ1-6	12	NA	NA	TGTGCCAGCACCGACCAAGGAACACCCCTCCACTTT	CASTDQGTPLHF
TRBV15	TRBJ2-3	15	TRBD2	few	TGTGCCACCAGCAGAGCTAGCGGGGGGGCAGATACGCAGTATTTT	CATSRASGGADTQYF
TRBV11-3	TRBJ1-2	13	NA	few	TGTGCCAGCAGCTTAGTACGGTTAATTGGCTACACCTTC	CASSLVRLIGYTF
TRBV11-1	TRBJ1-1	15	NA	few	TGTGCCAGCAGCTTCGACAGCGGCAAAGTGGCTGGAGCTTTCTTT	CASSFDSGKVAGAFF
TRBV7-9	TRBJ2-5	16	TRBD2	NA	TGTGCCAGCAGCTGGGGTTTCGGGGGGAGTGGAGAGACCCAGTACTTC	CASSWGFGGSGETQYF
TRBV5-5	TRBJ2-3	13	NA	once	TGTGCCAGCAGATTGGCGGTCACAGATACGCAGTATTTT	CASRLAVTDTQYF
TRBV7-2	TRBJ1-2	10	NA	NA	TGTGCCAGCAGCTTAGACGGCTACACCTTC	CASSLDGYTF
TRBV4-1	TRBJ1-5	18	NA	once	TGCGCCAGCAGCCAAACCCGGATGAGGGGAGGGAGCAATCAGCCCCAGCATTTT	CASSQTRMRGGSNQPQHF
TRBV11-3	TRBJ2-3	14	TRBD2	few	TGTGCCAGCAGCCCCTCGAGCGGGGGGGCTACGCAGTATTTT	CASSPSSGGATQYF
TRBV4-3	TRBJ1-4	16	NA	NA	TGCGCCAGCAGCCAAGATGGGGTCAGGTTAAATGAAAAACTGTTTTTT	CASSQDGVRLNEKLFF
TRBV5-4	TRBJ1-5	11	NA	NA	TGTGCCAGCAGCTTTATTCAGCCCCAGCATTTT	CASSFIQPQHF
TRBV25-1	TRBJ1-2	13	NA	NA	TGTGCCAGCAGTGACGAAGTGGCTCTGGGCTACACCTTC	CASSDEVALGYTF
TRBV4-1	TRBJ2-7	15	TRBD1	NA	TGCGCCAGCAGCCAACCCGGGACAGGGAATCGGGAGCAGTACTTC	CASSQPGTGNREQYF
TRBV2	TRBJ2-1	15	NA	NA	TGTGCCAGCAGTGAGGGCAGGGCTTCCTACAATGAGCAGTTCTTC	CASSEGRASYNEQFF
TRBV7-8	TRBJ2-7	17	NA	NA	TGTGCCAGCAGCTTAGCGCGTTTGACGGGGGGCTTCCACGAGCAGTACTTC	CASSLARLTGGFHEQYF
TRBV7-9	TRBJ2-2	15	NA	once	TGTGCCAGCAGCTTAGTTTGGGGGCCGGCCGGGGAGCTGTTTTTT	CASSLVWGPAGELFF